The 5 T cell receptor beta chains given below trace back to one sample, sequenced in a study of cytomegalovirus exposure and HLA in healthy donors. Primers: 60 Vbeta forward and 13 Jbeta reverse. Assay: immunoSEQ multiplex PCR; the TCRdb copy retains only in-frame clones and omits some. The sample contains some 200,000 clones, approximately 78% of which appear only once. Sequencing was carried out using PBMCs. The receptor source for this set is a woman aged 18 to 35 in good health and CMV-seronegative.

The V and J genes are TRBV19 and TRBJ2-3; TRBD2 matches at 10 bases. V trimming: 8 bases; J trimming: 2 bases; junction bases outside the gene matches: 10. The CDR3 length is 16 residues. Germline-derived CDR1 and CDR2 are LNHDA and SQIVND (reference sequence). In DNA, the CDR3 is TGTGCCAGTTCCCTTCTAGCGGGGGCGATCACAGATACGCAGTATTTT. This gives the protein CASSLLAGAITDTQYF.

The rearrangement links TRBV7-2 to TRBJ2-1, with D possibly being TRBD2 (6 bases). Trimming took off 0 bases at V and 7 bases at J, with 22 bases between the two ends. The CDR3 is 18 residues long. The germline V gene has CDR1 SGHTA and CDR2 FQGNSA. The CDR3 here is CASSLAGRGSGNRNEQFF. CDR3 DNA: TGTGCCAGCAGCTTAGCGGGCCGGGGGAGCGGTAACAGGAATGAGCAGTTCTTC.

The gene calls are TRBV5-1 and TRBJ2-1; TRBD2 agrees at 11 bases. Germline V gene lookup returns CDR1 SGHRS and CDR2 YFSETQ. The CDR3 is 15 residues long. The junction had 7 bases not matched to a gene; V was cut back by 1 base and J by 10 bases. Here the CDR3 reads CASSLSLAGGGEQFF. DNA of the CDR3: TGCGCCAGCAGCTTGTCTCTAGCGGGAGGTGGAGAGCAGTTCTTC.

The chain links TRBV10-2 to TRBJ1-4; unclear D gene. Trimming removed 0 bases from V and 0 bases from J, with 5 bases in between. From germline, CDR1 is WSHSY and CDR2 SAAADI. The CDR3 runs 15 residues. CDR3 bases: TGCGCCAGCAGTGAGTCTAGAGCAACTAATGAAAAACTGTTTTTT. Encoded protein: CASSESRATNEKLFF.

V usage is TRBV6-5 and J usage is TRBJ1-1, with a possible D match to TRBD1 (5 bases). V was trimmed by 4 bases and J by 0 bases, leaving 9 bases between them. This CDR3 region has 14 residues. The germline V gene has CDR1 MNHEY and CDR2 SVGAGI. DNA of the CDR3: TGTGCCAGCAGTTGGGGGGGTCTGAACACTGAAGCTTTCTTT. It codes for CASSWGGLNTEAFF.